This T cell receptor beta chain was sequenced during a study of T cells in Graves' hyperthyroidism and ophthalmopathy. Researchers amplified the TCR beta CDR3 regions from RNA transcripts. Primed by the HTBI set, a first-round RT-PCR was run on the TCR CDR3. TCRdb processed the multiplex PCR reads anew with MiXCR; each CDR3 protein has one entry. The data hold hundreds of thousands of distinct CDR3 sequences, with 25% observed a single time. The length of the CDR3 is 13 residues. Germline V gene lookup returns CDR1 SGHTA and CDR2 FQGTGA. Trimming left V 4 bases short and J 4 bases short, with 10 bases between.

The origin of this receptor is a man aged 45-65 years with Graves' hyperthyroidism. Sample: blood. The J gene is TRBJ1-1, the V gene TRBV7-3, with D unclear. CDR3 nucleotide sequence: TGTGCCAGCAGCTCAGAACCGAGCACTGAAGCTTTCTTT. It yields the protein CASSSEPSTEAFF. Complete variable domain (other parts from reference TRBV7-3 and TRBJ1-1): GAGVSQTPSNKVTEKGKYVELRCDPISGHTALYWYRQSLGQGPEFLIYFQGTGAADDSGLPNDRFFAVRPEGSVSTLKIQRTERGDSAVYLCASSSEPSTEAFFGQGTRLTVV.